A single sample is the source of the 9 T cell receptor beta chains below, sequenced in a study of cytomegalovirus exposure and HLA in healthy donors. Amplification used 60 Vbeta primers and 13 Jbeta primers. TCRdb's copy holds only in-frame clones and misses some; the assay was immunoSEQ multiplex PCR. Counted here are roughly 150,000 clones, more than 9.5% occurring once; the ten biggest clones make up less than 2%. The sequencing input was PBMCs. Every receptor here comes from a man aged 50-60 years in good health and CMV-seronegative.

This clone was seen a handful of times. CDR3 loop: CASSNQGNVNTEAFF. For the CDR3, the DNA is TGTGCCAGCAGCAACCAGGGGAATGTGAACACTGAAGCTTTCTTT. The V call is TRBV7-2, the J call TRBJ1-1, with D perhaps matching TRBD1 (6 bases). Trimming stripped 5 bases from V and 0 bases from J, with 13 bases between. Per germline, CDR1 SGHTA and CDR2 FQGNSA. There are 15 residues in the CDR3.

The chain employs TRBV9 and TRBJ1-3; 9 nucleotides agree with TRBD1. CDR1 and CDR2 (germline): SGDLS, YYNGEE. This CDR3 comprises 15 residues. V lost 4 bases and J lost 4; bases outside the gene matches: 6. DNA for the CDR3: TGTGCCAGCAGCACCGGACAGGGGAGAGGAAACACCATATATTTT. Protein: CASSTGQGRGNTIYF.

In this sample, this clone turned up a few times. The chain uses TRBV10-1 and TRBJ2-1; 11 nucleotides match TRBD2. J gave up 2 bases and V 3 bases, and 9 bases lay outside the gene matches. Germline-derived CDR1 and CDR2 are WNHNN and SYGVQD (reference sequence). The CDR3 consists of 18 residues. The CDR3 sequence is CASSDLGASGGTYNEQFF. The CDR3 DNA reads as TGCGCCAGCAGTGATTTGGGGGCTAGCGGGGGGACCTACAATGAGCAGTTCTTC.

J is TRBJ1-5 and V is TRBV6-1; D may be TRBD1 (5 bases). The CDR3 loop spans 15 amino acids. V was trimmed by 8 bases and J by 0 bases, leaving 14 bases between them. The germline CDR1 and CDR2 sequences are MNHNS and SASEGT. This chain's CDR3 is CASGPTVYSNQPQHF. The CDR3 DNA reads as TGTGCCAGCGGGCCGACAGTTTATAGCAATCAGCCCCAGCATTTT.

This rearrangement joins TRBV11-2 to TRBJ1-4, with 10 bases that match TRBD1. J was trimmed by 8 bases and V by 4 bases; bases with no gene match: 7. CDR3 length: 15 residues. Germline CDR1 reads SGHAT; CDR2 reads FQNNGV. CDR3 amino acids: CASSYWTGGQEKLFF. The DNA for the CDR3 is TGTGCCAGCAGCTATTGGACAGGGGGACAAGAAAAACTGTTTTTT. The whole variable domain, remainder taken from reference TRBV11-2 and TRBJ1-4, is EAGVAQSPRYKIIEKRQSVAFWCNPISGHATLYWYQQILGQGPKLLIQFQNNGVVDDSQLPKDRFSAERLKGVDSTLKIQPAKLEDSAVYLCASSYWTGGQEKLFFGSGTQLSVL.

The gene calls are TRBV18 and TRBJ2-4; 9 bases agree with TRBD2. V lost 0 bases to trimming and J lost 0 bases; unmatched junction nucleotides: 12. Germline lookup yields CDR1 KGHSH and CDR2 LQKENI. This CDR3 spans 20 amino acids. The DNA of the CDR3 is TGTGCCAGCTCACCACCTCTGGGTAGCGGGGGAGCCCCAGCCAAAAACATTCAGTACTTC. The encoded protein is CASSPPLGSGGAPAKNIQYF. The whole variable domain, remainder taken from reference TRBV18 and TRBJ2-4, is NAGVMQNPRHLVRRRGQEARLRCSPMKGHSHVYWYRQLPEEGLKFMVYLQKENIIDESGMPKERFSAEFPKEGPSILRIQQVVRGDSAAYFCASSPPLGSGGAPAKNIQYFGAGTRLSVL.

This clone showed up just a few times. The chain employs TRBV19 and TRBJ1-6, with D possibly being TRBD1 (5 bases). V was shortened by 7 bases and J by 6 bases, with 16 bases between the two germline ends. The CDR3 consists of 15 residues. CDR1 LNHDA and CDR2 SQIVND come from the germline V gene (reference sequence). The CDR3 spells CASTQGAGINSPLHF. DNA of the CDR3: TGTGCCAGTACACAAGGGGCAGGGATTAATTCACCCCTCCACTTT. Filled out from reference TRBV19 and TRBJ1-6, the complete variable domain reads DGGITQSPKYLFRKEGQNVTLSCEQNLNHDAMYWYRQDPGQGLRLIYYSQIVNDFQKGDIAEGYSVSREKKESFPLTVTSAQKNPTAFYLCASTQGAGINSPLHFGNGTRLTVT.

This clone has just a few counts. The CDR3 DNA follows: TGTGCCAGCAGTGAATCCCCAGGGGGATACGAGCAGTACTTC. Protein sequence: CASSESPGGYEQYF. This sequence joins TRBV25-1 and TRBJ2-7; 7 nucleotides line up with TRBD1. The CDR3 spans 14 residues. V shed 1 base and J 4 bases; nucleotides not matched to a gene: 4. The V gene's germline CDR1 is MGHDK and CDR2 SYGVNS.

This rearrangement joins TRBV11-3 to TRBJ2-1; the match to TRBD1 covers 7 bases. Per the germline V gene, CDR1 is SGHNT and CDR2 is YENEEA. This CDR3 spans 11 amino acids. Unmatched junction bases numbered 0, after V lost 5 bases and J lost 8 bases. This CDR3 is CASSTGDEQFF. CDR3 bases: TGTGCCAGCAGCACAGGGGATGAGCAGTTCTTC.